The 22 T cell receptor beta chains in this list originate from one sample, sequenced in a study of CD8+ T cells in alopecia areata. Treatment in this sample: oral pan-JAK inhibitor, 5-10 mg twice daily. cDNA prepared by RNA extraction and subsequent reverse transcription served as the template for sequencing. Using immunoSEQ multiplex PCR, the repertoire was profiled, and TCRdb retains in-frame clones only, with some absent. The data contain 150,000 to 200,000 clones, about 65% of them singletons. Material: CD4+ T cells sorted from blood, obtained at roughly week 49, from a patient treated with tofacitinib. These receptors originate from a human donor with alopecia areata.

In DNA, the CDR3 is TGTGCCAGCAGCTTATGGCTCCGGACAGATACGCAGTATTTT. This translates into CASSLWLRTDTQYF. The V and J genes are TRBV7-2 and TRBJ2-3; no reliable D call. The germline V gene encodes CDR1 SGHTA and CDR2 FQGNSA. This CDR3 is built from 14 residues. Trimming removed 2 bases from V and 3 bases from J, with 9 bases in between.

The chain joins TRBV7-2 to TRBJ1-6; 7 nucleotides match TRBD1. V was pared by 4 bases and J by 9 bases, with 12 bases of the junction left unmatched. CDR3 size: 16 residues. Germline V lookup: CDR1 SGHTA, CDR2 FQGNSA. This CDR3 reads CASSSTPDRVSSPLHF. The DNA of the CDR3 is TGTGCCAGCAGCTCGACCCCCGACAGGGTGAGTTCACCCCTCCACTTT.

This clone was recorded a few times. CDR3 amino acids: CSATGQTEQFF. The CDR3 DNA reads as TGCAGTGCTACGGGACAGACCGAGCAGTTCTTC. The genes are TRBV20-1 and TRBJ2-1, with 7 bases matching TRBD1. CDR1 and CDR2 (germline): DFQATT, SNEGSKA (reference sequence). Unmatched junction bases numbered 4, after V lost 4 bases and J lost 10 bases. This CDR3 has 11 residues.

A single count supports this clone. The chain joins TRBV7-6 to TRBJ1-2, with 7 nucleotides matching TRBD1. Germline CDR1 reads SGHVS; CDR2 reads FNYEAQ. V gave up 5 bases and J gave up 8 bases; unmatched junction bases: 11. The CDR3 contains 14 residues. The CDR3 DNA follows: TGTGCCAGCAGCCCGACTGACAGGGCGGGGGGCTACACCTTC. Protein: CASSPTDRAGGYTF.

This clone has only one observation. In DNA, the CDR3 is TGTGCCAGCAGCTCGACGCGGGACAGGGGTGGCACCGGGGAGCTGTTTTTT. Translated: CASSSTRDRGGTGELFF. The chain links TRBV5-6 to TRBJ2-2; 10 nucleotides line up with TRBD1. V lost 3 bases, J lost 4 bases, and 9 bases stayed unmatched. CDR1 SGHDT and CDR2 YYEEEE come from the germline V gene. CDR3 length: 17 amino acids.

The V and J genes are TRBV23-1 and TRBJ2-1; D may be TRBD1 (5 bases). TRBV23-1 is assigned to the ORF class and has an uncertain function. V was shortened by 4 bases and J by 8 bases, with 24 bases between the two germline ends. The CDR3 totals 17 residues. CDR3 protein: CASSRRGARKYGDEQFF. In nucleotides, the CDR3 is TGCGCCAGCAGTCGTCGTGGGGCGCGAAAGTACGGCGATGAGCAGTTCTTC.

This clone was counted between two and nine times. The chain has TRBV13 and TRBJ2-5; the match to TRBD2 covers 10 bases. V was pared by 6 bases and J by 6 bases, with 10 bases of the junction left unmatched. The V gene's germline CDR1 is PRHDT and CDR2 FYEKMQ (reference sequence). The CDR3 sequence is 15 residues long. DNA for the CDR3: TGTGCCAGCAGTTCTCGAGGGACTAGCGCTCAGACCCAGTACTTC. Translated: CASSSRGTSAQTQYF.

This chain connects TRBV5-1 to TRBJ2-6; 8 nucleotides agree with TRBD1. V lost 3 bases, J lost 11 bases, and 4 bases stayed unmatched. Germline lookup yields CDR1 SGHRS and CDR2 YFSETQ. The CDR3 totals 13 residues. The CDR3 DNA reads as TGCGCCAGCAGCTCTACGGACAGGGACGTCCTGACTTTC. This translates into CASSSTDRDVLTF.

The V gene is TRBV10-3, the J gene TRBJ1-4; possible D gene TRBD1, 6 bases. Trimming took 10 bases from V and 8 from J, leaving 17 bases between them. Germline values: CDR1 ENHRY, CDR2 SYGVKD. The CDR3 has 13 amino acids. CDR3 coding DNA: TGTGCCACAAAAGAACAGGGATCCGAAAAACTGTTTTTT. Translated, it gives CATKEQGSEKLFF.

The chain uses TRBV6-1 and TRBJ1-5; 7 bases agree with TRBD1. Germline lookup yields CDR1 MNHNS and CDR2 SASEGT. V lost 6 bases and J lost 9; bases outside the gene matches: 8. The CDR3 consists of 13 residues. The CDR3 here is CASSWDRSLPQHF. The CDR3 bases are TGTGCCAGCAGCTGGGACAGAAGCTTGCCCCAGCATTTT.

The rearrangement links TRBV7-6 to TRBJ1-1, with D unresolved. The CDR3 length is 12 residues. The V gene's germline CDR1 is SGHVS and CDR2 FNYEAQ. Trimming stripped 2 bases from V and 8 bases from J, with 9 bases between. Written as DNA, the CDR3 is TGTGCCAGCAGCTTACAAGGTTCCGAAGCTTTCTTT. It encodes CASSLQGSEAFF.

This sequence joins TRBV27 and TRBJ2-7, with D unclear. Germline V gene data show CDR1 as MNHEY and CDR2 as SMNVEV (reference sequence). This CDR3 region has 13 residues. Trimming pared 4 bases from V and 3 bases from J, leaving 10 bases between. As DNA, the CDR3 is TGTGCCAGCAGTTCCCCCCCTTACTACGAGCAGTACTTC. Translating it yields CASSSPPYYEQYF.

V is TRBV11-2 and J is TRBJ2-1; D ambiguous. The CDR3 totals 12 residues. The germline V gene has CDR1 SGHAT and CDR2 FQNNGV. Trimming left V 3 bases short and J 9 bases short, with 9 bases between. The CDR3: CASSFRHGEQFF. The CDR3 DNA reads as TGTGCCAGCAGCTTTCGTCACGGTGAGCAGTTCTTC.

V and J are TRBV5-1 and TRBJ2-5; 11 nucleotides match TRBD2. The germline gives CDR1 SGHRS, CDR2 YFSETQ. J gave up 6 bases and V 2 bases, and 6 bases lay outside the gene matches. CDR3 length: 15 amino acids. CDR3 amino acids: CASSFTGTSGKTQYF. The CDR3 region has the DNA TGCGCCAGCAGCTTCACCGGGACTAGCGGAAAGACCCAGTACTTC.

J is TRBJ1-1 and V is TRBV4-3; a weak D match, TRBD1 (6 bases). The CDR3 runs to 14 residues. Trimming took off 0 bases at V and 3 bases at J, with 8 bases between the two ends. The germline V gene encodes CDR1 LGHNA and CDR2 YSLEER. The CDR3 DNA is TGCGCCAGCAGCCAAGAAGGGGGATACACTGAAGCTTTCTTT. Protein: CASSQEGGYTEAFF.

This chain uses TRBV28 with TRBJ2-5, with no clear D. The V end was cut by 7 bases, the J end by 2 bases, with 11 bases between. CDR1 MDHEN and CDR2 SYDVKM come from the germline V gene. CDR3 length equals 13 residues. CDR3 in amino acids: CASKADGQETQYF. The CDR3 DNA reads as TGTGCCAGCAAGGCAGACGGGCAAGAGACCCAGTACTTC.

This chain joins TRBV6-6 and TRBJ2-2; no reliable D call. The CDR3 is 14 amino acids. Germline-derived CDR1 and CDR2 are MNHNY and SVGAGI (reference sequence). Trimming cost V 6 bases and J 6 bases, with 14 bases left between them. The CDR3 here is CASRPGLAAGELFF. The CDR3 DNA reads as TGTGCCAGCAGACCGGGCCTCGCCGCCGGGGAGCTGTTTTTT.

This clone has just a few counts. This rearrangement joins TRBV29-1 to TRBJ2-5; D not resolved. The germline V gene has CDR1 SQVTM and CDR2 ANQGSEA. Trimming removed 4 bases at V and 0 bases at J, with 3 bases between. CDR3 size: 11 residues. Here the CDR3 DNA reads TGCAGCGTTGTTAACCAAGAGACCCAGTACTTC. Translating it yields CSVVNQETQYF.

This chain links TRBV9 with TRBJ1-2; D remains unclear. The CDR3 sequence is 15 residues long. From germline, CDR1 is SGDLS and CDR2 YYNGEE. Trimming removed 4 bases at V and 0 bases at J, with 13 bases between. CDR3 sequence (DNA): TGTGCCAGCAGCCTAATGTTCCAGTCTAACTATGGCTACACCTTC. This translates into CASSLMFQSNYGYTF.

This clone showed up just a few times. The chain is built from TRBV4-3 and TRBJ1-1, with 7 positions matching TRBD1. The J segment lost 3 bases and the V segment lost 1 base, leaving 5 bases of the junction unmatched. The CDR3 runs to 15 residues. The germline gives CDR1 LGHNA, CDR2 YSLEER. CDR3: CASSQGDREDTEAFF. The DNA for the CDR3 is TGCGCCAGCAGCCAAGGTGACAGGGAGGACACTGAAGCTTTCTTT.

This rearrangement joins TRBV29-1 to TRBJ1-1; 8 nucleotides agree with TRBD1. This CDR3 spans 12 amino acids. Germline V gene data show CDR1 as SQVTM and CDR2 as ANQGSEA. After removal of 5 bases from V and 7 bases from J, the junction contained 6 bases not matched to a gene. The CDR3 loop is CSVIQGVNEAFF. The DNA of the CDR3 is TGCAGCGTTATACAGGGGGTTAATGAAGCTTTCTTT.

The chain is built from TRBV10-3 and TRBJ2-5; D unclear. Between the trimmed V and J ends, which lost 2 bases and 2 bases, there was a span of 12 bases. CDR1 and CDR2 from the germline V gene are ENHRY and SYGVKD. The CDR3 has 15 residues. CDR3 DNA: TGTGCCATCAGTGAGCCGCTGGAAGGGCAAGAGACCCAGTACTTC. Its protein is CAISEPLEGQETQYF.